Listed below are T cell receptor beta chains from one sample, sequenced in a study of untreated major depressive disorder. Generated by immunoSEQ multiplex PCR, the TCRdb table keeps only in-frame clones and is missing some. The sample shows 21,000 or so clones, around 87% of them seen only once. Sequenced: CD4+ T cells from PBMCs. These receptors were collected from a woman aged 30 to 39 in good health. Each CDR3 is given with its conserved first and last residue. A D gene is named only where the DNA matches it firmly. A row's size may be missing; if present it is once, few, many or a size class.

d_call j_call clone_size v_call cdr3_nt cdr3_aa
. TRBJ1-1 once TRBV5-1 TGCGCCAGCAGCCCCCTCGGGGTTTCCACTGAAGCTTTCTTT CASSPLGVSTEAFF
. TRBJ2-5 . TRBV4-3 TGCGCCAGCAGCCAAGAGATGACCCCCTGGGAGACCCAGTACTTC CASSQEMTPWETQYF
. TRBJ1-2 . TRBV5-6 TGTGCCAGCAGCCTCCGGGGAATAAACTATGGCTACACCTTC CASSLRGINYGYTF
. TRBJ2-3 . TRBV5-8 TGTGCCAGCAGCTTGGAACCGGATCTAAGCACAGATACGCAGTATTTT CASSLEPDLSTDTQYF
. TRBJ2-2 . TRBV27 TGTGCCAGCAGTTTATCGTTGAACAGACCAAATGGGGAGCTGTTTTTT CASSLSLNRPNGELFF
TRBD1 TRBJ1-2 . TRBV4-3 TGCGCCAGCAGCCTTGCGAGACAGGGGGTCGGGGGCTACACCTTC CASSLARQGVGGYTF
. TRBJ2-2 . TRBV18 TGTGCCAGCTCACCACTACCTGCAAACACCGGGGAGCTGTTTTTT CASSPLPANTGELFF
TRBD1 TRBJ2-5 . TRBV6-1 TGTGCCAGCAGTGAAGCGCTTTCCTGGGTAGGGGGCCGTCGGGAGACCCAGTACTTC CASSEALSWVGGRRETQYF
. TRBJ1-5 . TRBV6-1 TGTGCCAGCAGTCCTAGAGGGCAGGTTCAGCCCCAGCATTTT CASSPRGQVQPQHF
. TRBJ1-3 . TRBV4-3 TGCGCCAGCAGCCAAGTTACAGGCCCGAGCTCTGGAAACACCATATATTTT CASSQVTGPSSGNTIYF
TRBD2 TRBJ2-2 once TRBV5-8 TGTGCCAGCAGCCCAATAGCGGGGGGGCCCACCGGGGAGCTGTTTTTT CASSPIAGGPTGELFF
. TRBJ1-4 . TRBV7-2 TGTGCCAGCAGCTCCTTGGCGCCAGGGGATAATGAAAAACTGTTTTTT CASSSLAPGDNEKLFF
TRBD1 TRBJ1-6 once TRBV4-1 TGCGCCAGCAGCCAAGCGGGGACAGGGTATTCACCCCTCCACTTT CASSQAGTGYSPLHF
TRBD1 TRBJ2-1 . TRBV30 TGTGCCTGGAGTAACGGACAGGGGGCGACTGATGAGCAGTTCTTC CAWSNGQGATDEQFF
TRBD2 TRBJ2-1 few TRBV12-5 TGTGCTAGTGCACGACTAGCGGGGGGGCTATACAATGAGCAGTTCTTC CASARLAGGLYNEQFF
. TRBJ2-7 . TRBV4-1 TGCGCCAGCAGCCAAGGGGGCCGAGGGAGGACCTACGAGCAGTACTTC CASSQGGRGRTYEQYF
. TRBJ1-2 once TRBV13 TGTGCCAGCAGCCCGGGACGTCGGTACTATGGCTACACCTTC CASSPGRRYYGYTF
TRBD1 TRBJ1-2 . TRBV7-6 TGTGCCAGCAGCTCCGGCGCAGGGGGATCGTCCTATGGCTACACCTTC CASSSGAGGSSYGYTF
. TRBJ1-4 . TRBV7-2 TGTGCCAGCAGCTTAGCGTCGAGCATGGCTAATGAAAAACTGTTTTTT CASSLASSMANEKLFF
TRBD2 TRBJ2-1 . TRBV28 TGTGCCAGCAGGCCCAGCGGGGGGGCGTCCTATGAGCAGTTCTTC CASRPSGGASYEQFF
. TRBJ1-2 . TRBV9 TGTGCCAGCAGCGTCGGGGGGTACGGTGGCTACACCTTC CASSVGGYGGYTF
TRBD2 TRBJ2-1 . TRBV9 TGTGCCAGCAGCGCCCGGAGCGGGGGGGCCTACAATGAGCAGTTCTTC CASSARSGGAYNEQFF
. TRBJ2-7 . TRBV5-1 TGCGCCAGCAGCAGGGACCTCCGAGGGTTCTACGAGCAGTACTTC CASSRDLRGFYEQYF
. TRBJ2-5 . TRBV5-1 TGCGCCAGCAGCTTGGATGAAGAGACCCAGTACTTC CASSLDEETQYF
. TRBJ1-5 . TRBV19 TGTGCCAGTAGTATAGACAGGGGACAGCCCCAGCATTTT CASSIDRGQPQHF
. TRBJ2-1 . TRBV7-2 TGTGCCAGCAGCTTTGGTTTAGGCTACAATGAGCAGTTCTTC CASSFGLGYNEQFF
. TRBJ2-3 once TRBV5-1 TGCGCCAGCAGCTTGGCCGGGAGACAGATCACAGATACGCAGTATTTT CASSLAGRQITDTQYF